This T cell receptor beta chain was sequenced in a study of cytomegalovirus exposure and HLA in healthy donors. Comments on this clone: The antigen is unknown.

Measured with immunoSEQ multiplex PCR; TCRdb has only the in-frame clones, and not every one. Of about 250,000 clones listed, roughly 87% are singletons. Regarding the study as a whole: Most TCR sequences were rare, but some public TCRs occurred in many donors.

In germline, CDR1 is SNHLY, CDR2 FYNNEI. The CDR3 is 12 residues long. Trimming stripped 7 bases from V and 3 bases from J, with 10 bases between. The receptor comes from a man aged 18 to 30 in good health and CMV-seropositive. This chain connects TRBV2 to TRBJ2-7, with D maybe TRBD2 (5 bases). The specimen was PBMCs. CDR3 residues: CASNPGDYEQYF. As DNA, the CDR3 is TGTGCCAGCAATCCCGGGGACTACGAGCAGTACTTC.